These 19 T cell receptor beta chains share one sample of origin, sequenced in a study of blood T cell repertoires in COVID-19. Using immunoSEQ multiplex PCR, the repertoire was profiled, and TCRdb retains in-frame clones only, with some absent. The table lists 95,000 to 150,000 clones, approximately 81% of them singletons. The sample consisted of peripheral blood. These receptors were obtained from a man aged 60 to 69 with acute or convalescent COVID-19.

This clone has more than one count but fewer than ten. The gene calls are TRBV7-9 and TRBJ2-7, with TRBD1 matching 10 bases. V was pared by 8 bases and J by 5 bases, with 9 bases of the junction left unmatched. CDR1 is SEHNR and CDR2 is FQNEAQ in the germline V gene (reference sequence). The CDR3 contains 14 residues. This CDR3 reads CASRWGDRGHEQYF. CDR3 DNA sequence: TGTGCCAGCCGCTGGGGGGACAGGGGCCACGAGCAGTACTTC.

The genes are TRBV28 and TRBJ2-5; 8 nucleotides agree with TRBD1. V gave up 7 bases and J gave up 1 base; unmatched junction bases: 8. Germline V gene lookup returns CDR1 MDHEN and CDR2 SYDVKM. The CDR3 sequence is 15 residues long. CDR3 sequence reads: CASTLGTGRQETQYF. As DNA, the CDR3 is TGTGCCAGCACACTGGGGACAGGACGCCAAGAGACCCAGTACTTC.

This clone was counted a single time. The chain recombines TRBV11-2 with TRBJ2-7; TRBD2 matches 8 bases. The CDR3 extends over 17 amino acids. CDR1 is SGHAT, CDR2 FQNNGV, per germline. J lost 6 bases, V lost 2 bases, and 15 bases had no gene match. The CDR3 loop reads CASSLSPPGGPNSEQYF. For the CDR3, the DNA is TGTGCCAGCAGCTTATCCCCTCCGGGGGGGCCTAATTCCGAGCAGTACTTC.

The chain joins TRBV9 to TRBJ2-3; D is perhaps TRBD2 (5 bases). From germline, CDR1 is SGDLS and CDR2 YYNGEE. CDR3 length: 15 amino acids. Trimming shortened V by 4 bases and J by 2 bases, and 14 bases separated the two germline ends. CDR3 nucleotides: TGTGCCAGCAGCCCCAAACCTCTAGCCACAGATACGCAGTATTTT. It translates to CASSPKPLATDTQYF.

The V call is TRBV7-2, the J call TRBJ2-7; 7 bases map to TRBD2. Trimming took 6 bases from V and 3 from J; bases not matched to a gene: 11. This CDR3 has 15 residues. Germline values: CDR1 SGHTA, CDR2 FQGNSA. The CDR3 loop reads CASSKGTMRDYEQYF. The CDR3 bases are TGTGCCAGCAGTAAGGGGACTATGAGAGACTACGAGCAGTACTTC.

This clone came up once. The chain is built from TRBV9 and TRBJ2-1, with 10 bases that match TRBD2. From germline, CDR1 is SGDLS and CDR2 YYNGEE. V gave up 0 bases and J gave up 7 bases; unmatched junction bases: 4. The CDR3 has 15 residues. The CDR3: CASSVGSGRANEQFF. In DNA form, the CDR3 reads TGTGCCAGCAGCGTAGGGAGCGGGAGGGCTAATGAGCAGTTCTTC.

The rearrangement uses TRBV4-1 and TRBJ2-7; tentative D call: TRBD1 (6 bases). V was trimmed by 2 bases and J by 2 bases, leaving 10 bases between them. This CDR3 region has 14 residues. Looked up from germline, CDR1 is MGHRA and CDR2 is YSYEKL. CDR3 sequence (DNA): TGCGCCAGCAGCCAACAGGGGATACCCTACGAGCAGTACTTC. As protein: CASSQQGIPYEQYF.

The genes are TRBV7-2 and TRBJ1-1, with a possible D match to TRBD1 (5 bases). The germline CDR1 and CDR2 sequences are SGHTA and FQGNSA. V was trimmed by 5 bases and J by 3 bases, leaving 10 bases between them. This CDR3 is built from 13 residues. This CDR3 is CASSVTGYTEAFF. CDR3 DNA sequence: TGTGCCAGCAGCGTCACAGGCTACACTGAAGCTTTCTTT.

This clone was seen a single time. This rearrangement joins TRBV24-1 to TRBJ1-5, with D perhaps matching TRBD1 (6 bases). CDR1 is KGHDR and CDR2 is SFDVKD in the germline V gene. Trimming removed 4 bases at V and 0 bases at J, with 15 bases between. The CDR3 extends over 17 amino acids. CDR3 DNA: TGTGCCACCAGTGAGATTTTGGGGACATATAGCAATCAGCCCCAGCATTTT. As protein: CATSEILGTYSNQPQHF.

This clone was counted once. The chain combines TRBV7-6 with TRBJ2-2; tentative D call: TRBD2 (5 bases). This CDR3 comprises 14 residues. Trimming removed 5 bases at V and 0 bases at J, with 7 bases between. Germline V lookup: CDR1 SGHVS, CDR2 FNYEAQ. The CDR3 DNA is TGTGCCAGCAGCCCGGGGACGAACACCGGGGAGCTGTTTTTT. Amino acids: CASSPGTNTGELFF. Full variable domain (outside the CDR3, taken from reference TRBV7-6 and TRBJ2-2): GAGVSQSPRYKVTKRGQDVALRCDPISGHVSLYWYRQALGQGPEFLTYFNYEAQQDKSGLPNDRFSAERPEGSISTLTIQRTEQRDSAMYRCASSPGTNTGELFFGEGSRLTVL.

This clone was recorded at least ten times. The chain employs TRBV6-7 and TRBJ1-5, with 10 bases fitting TRBD1. TRBV6-7 qualifies as an ORF whose function is uncertain. The CDR3 is 19 amino acids. J gave up 0 bases and V 0 bases, and 8 bases lay outside the gene matches. In DNA form, the CDR3 reads TGTGCCAGCAGTTACTCGGAGGGACAGGGGCTGAATAGCAATCAGCCCCAGCATTTT. Encoded protein: CASSYSEGQGLNSNQPQHF.

This chain links TRBV6-5 with TRBJ1-2, with 9 nucleotides matching TRBD1. J lost 0 bases, V lost 6 bases, and 2 bases had no gene match. Germline loops: CDR1 MNHEY, CDR2 SVGAGI. This CDR3 is built from 14 residues. The CDR3 sequence: CASRDRGTNYGYTF. CDR3 DNA: TGTGCCAGCAGGGACAGGGGAACTAACTATGGCTACACCTTC.

This clone was counted only a few times. The V call is TRBV13, the J call TRBJ1-2; D remains unclear. V lost 1 base, J lost 6 bases, and 6 bases lay in between. Germline CDR1 PRHDT, CDR2 FYEKMQ (reference sequence). The CDR3 length is 12 residues. The CDR3 loop is CASSLDGNGYTF. CDR3 coding DNA: TGTGCCAGCAGCTTAGACGGGAATGGCTACACCTTC.

The chain employs TRBV27 and TRBJ2-5; 7 nucleotides align to TRBD2. Germline trimming cut 4 bases from V and 3 bases from J; bases unmatched to any gene: 11. The CDR3 runs 16 residues. Looked up from germline, CDR1 is MNHEY and CDR2 is SMNVEV (reference sequence). The CDR3 loop reads CASSSWGGRTKETQYF. The CDR3 DNA follows: TGTGCCAGCAGTTCATGGGGGGGAAGAACAAAAGAGACCCAGTACTTC.

In regard to this clone: Other DNA variants within this sample encode the same CDR3. The chain links TRBV5-6 to TRBJ2-3, with D uncertain. CDR3 size: 12 residues. In germline, CDR1 is SGHDT, CDR2 YYEEEE. Trimming stripped 0 bases from V and 4 bases from J, with 3 bases between. The CDR3 loop reads CASSLVADTQYF. DNA for the CDR3: TGTGCCAGCAGCTTGGTAGCAGATACGCAGTATTTT.

This chain links TRBV15 with TRBJ2-3; 8 bases match TRBD2. Germline V gives CDR1 LNHNV, CDR2 YYDKDF (reference sequence). Trimming removed 1 base from V and 4 bases from J; junction bases left unmatched: 4. The CDR3 covers 15 residues. CDR3 in amino acids: CATSRGTSSADTQYF. CDR3 coding DNA: TGTGCCACCAGCAGAGGGACTAGCTCAGCAGATACGCAGTATTTT.

The chain combines TRBV4-1 with TRBJ1-2, with 9 bases lining up with TRBD1. The ends lost 4 bases at V and 6 bases at J; junction bases unmatched: 9. The CDR3 consists of 15 residues. Germline lookup yields CDR1 MGHRA and CDR2 YSYEKL. The CDR3 region is CASSPSGTGWNGYTF. The CDR3 DNA reads as TGCGCCAGCAGCCCCTCTGGGACAGGGTGGAATGGCTACACCTTC.

The V gene is TRBV4-2, the J gene TRBJ2-1; TRBD2 matches at 10 bases. This CDR3 spans 16 amino acids. Germline V lookup: CDR1 LGHNA, CDR2 YNFKEQ. The trim removed 1 base at V and 4 bases at J, leaving 4 bases unmatched. This chain's CDR3 is CASSQVSSGGYNEQFF. DNA of the CDR3: TGTGCCAGCAGCCAAGTGTCTAGCGGGGGATACAATGAGCAGTTCTTC.

This chain connects TRBV24-1 to TRBJ2-3; TRBD1 matches at 7 bases. V was clipped by 2 bases and J by 1 base; unmatched bases: 5. Per germline, CDR1 KGHDR and CDR2 SFDVKD. The CDR3 consists of 16 residues. The CDR3 sequence: CATSDYAGGRTDTQYF. In DNA, the CDR3 is TGTGCCACCAGTGATTACGCAGGGGGTCGCACAGATACGCAGTATTTT.